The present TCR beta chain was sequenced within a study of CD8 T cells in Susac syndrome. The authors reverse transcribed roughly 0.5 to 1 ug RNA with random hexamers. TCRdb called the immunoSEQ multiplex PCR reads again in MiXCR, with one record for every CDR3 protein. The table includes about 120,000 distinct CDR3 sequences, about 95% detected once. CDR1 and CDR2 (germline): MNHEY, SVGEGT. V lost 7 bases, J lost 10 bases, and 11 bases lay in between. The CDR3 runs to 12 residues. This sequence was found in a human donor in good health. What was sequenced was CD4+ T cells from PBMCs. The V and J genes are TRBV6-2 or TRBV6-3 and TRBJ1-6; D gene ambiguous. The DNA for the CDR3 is TGTGCCAGCATGACTTCTAACTCACCCCTCCACTTT. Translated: CASMTSNSPLHF.